The rows below give T cell receptor beta chains drawn from one sample of a study of beta chain features in type 1 diabetes. Libraries were prepared by immunoSEQ multiplex PCR; TCRdb keeps only in-frame clonotypes and omits some of them. In the table there are fewer than 500,000 clones, about 15% of which are singletons. The sequenced sample was naive CD4+ T cells from blood. These receptors all come from a man between 25 and 39 years old in good health. Each CDR3 is given with its conserved first and last residue. D genes are given only for firm matches. The size field is filled for only some rows; it gives once, few, many or a size class.

TGTGCCAGCAGCTCCCATCGGTGGGGTACCGGGGAGCTGTTTTTT CASSSHRWGTGELFF TRBJ2-2 few TRBV7-2 NA
TGTGCCAGCAGCGTACCGTCTGGAAACACCATATATTTT CASSVPSGNTIYF TRBJ1-3 few TRBV9 NA
TGTGCCAGCAGGACGGGTGACAATCTGAACACCGGGGAGCTGTTTTTT CASRTGDNLNTGELFF TRBJ2-2 few TRBV9 NA
TGCGCCAGCAGCGCCAGCGGCTCCTACGAGCAGTACTTC CASSASGSYEQYF TRBJ2-7 few TRBV5-1 NA
TGTGCCAGCAGTTTATCAGAGGGCTACGAGCAGTACTTC CASSLSEGYEQYF TRBJ2-7 few TRBV27 NA
TGCAGCGTTCGCGGGCTAGGGCTAGCGGGAGAACATGAGCAGTTCTTC CSVRGLGLAGEHEQFF TRBJ2-1 few TRBV29-1 TRBD2
TGCGCCAGCAACCGGGACAGGGACAATGAGCAGTTCTTC CASNRDRDNEQFF TRBJ2-1 NA TRBV5-1 TRBD1
TGTGCCAGCAGCTTAACGAGGGCTCAACCCGCCAAAAACATTCAGTACTTC CASSLTRAQPAKNIQYF TRBJ2-4 few TRBV7-8 NA
TGTGCCAGTTCCGTCGACAGACACAAAAACATTCAGTACTTC CASSVDRHKNIQYF TRBJ2-4 NA TRBV19 NA
TGTGCCTGGGGGATTGCCTACAATGAGCAGTTCTTC CAWGIAYNEQFF TRBJ2-1 few TRBV30 NA
TGTGCCACCAGCAGCACTTTTAGCACAGATACGCAGTATTTT CATSSTFSTDTQYF TRBJ2-3 NA TRBV15 NA
TGTGCCATCAGTGAGGAGGGGCAAGAGCAGTTCTTC CAISEEGQEQFF TRBJ2-1 NA TRBV10-3 NA
TGTGCCAGCAGCCCCCTCACAGGGGGCGGCTATGGCTACACCTTC CASSPLTGGGYGYTF TRBJ1-2 few TRBV9 TRBD1
TGTGCCAGCAGCGAGGGACAGGGAATAACAGATACGCAGTATTTT CASSEGQGITDTQYF TRBJ2-3 few TRBV6-1 TRBD1
TGTGCCACCGCTAGCGCCCAAGAGACCCAGTACTTC CATASAQETQYF TRBJ2-5 few TRBV10-3 NA
TGCGCCAGCAGGATCATGGGGCTCTACAATGAGCAGTTCTTC CASRIMGLYNEQFF TRBJ2-1 few TRBV5-1 NA
TGTGCCAGCAGTAGAGAAGGCACAGATACGCAGTATTTT CASSREGTDTQYF TRBJ2-3 NA TRBV2 NA
TGTGCCAGCAGTTACAGCGGGGGGTACGAGACCCAGTACTTC CASSYSGGYETQYF TRBJ2-5 many TRBV6-5 TRBD2
TGTGCCAGCAGCGTAGGGAATGAGCAGTTCTTC CASSVGNEQFF TRBJ2-1 many TRBV11-2 NA
TGTGCCAAAACGACCTCCCGGGACAGGGGTCTCTACGAGCAGTACTTC CAKTTSRDRGLYEQYF TRBJ2-7 NA TRBV21-1 NA
TGTGCCAGCAGCCCCTGGGCACGGGTGAACACTGAAGCTTTCTTT CASSPWARVNTEAFF TRBJ1-1 NA TRBV14 NA
TGTGCCAGCAGCGTAGGGCCAGGGCGTGGCGATGAGCAGTTCTTC CASSVGPGRGDEQFF TRBJ2-1 NA TRBV9 NA
TGTGCCAGCAGCTTAGACTGGCTGGCCAGACAGGGGGCGTGGGGAGAGACCCAGTACTTC CASSLDWLARQGAWGETQYF TRBJ2-5 NA TRBV11-2 TRBD1
TGTGCCAGCAGCTGGCCCCGGGAGACCCAGTACTTC CASSWPRETQYF TRBJ2-5 NA TRBV5-6 NA
TGTGCCAGCAGCCAAATCCAGGGTTGGCAGTTCTTC CASSQIQGWQFF TRBJ2-1 many TRBV14 NA
TGCGCCAGCCGGGGGATGGACAAAAACATTCAGTACTTC CASRGMDKNIQYF TRBJ2-4 NA TRBV5-1 NA
TGCAGCGTAATCCCCCTGAACACTGAAGCTTTCTTT CSVIPLNTEAFF TRBJ1-1 NA TRBV29-1 NA
TGTGCCAGCAGCGTCTACGACGGGGGGGCCAACAATTTTGAGCAGTTCTTC CASSVYDGGANNFEQFF TRBJ2-1 NA TRBV9 TRBD2
TGCGCCAGCAGCCAAGCAGACAGGGGGAGGGACACTGAAGCTTTCTTT CASSQADRGRDTEAFF TRBJ1-1 few TRBV4-3 TRBD1
TGCGCCAGCAGCCCCTGGGGAGGGCAATCACCCCTCCACTTT CASSPWGGQSPLHF TRBJ1-6 few TRBV5-1 NA
TGTGCCACCAGCACCTTTCGGGATGAGCAGTTCTTC CATSTFRDEQFF TRBJ2-1 NA TRBV15 NA
TGTGCCAGCAGCTTATCAGGACCCCTGGTTGGGGAGCTGTTTTTT CASSLSGPLVGELFF TRBJ2-2 NA TRBV7-9 NA
TGCGCCAGCAGCCAAGCTAGGTTCCCTGAAGCTTTCTTT CASSQARFPEAFF TRBJ1-1 NA TRBV4-1 NA
TGCGCCAGCAGCCAAGATATCCCCCCGTTGGAGACCCAGTACTTC CASSQDIPPLETQYF TRBJ2-5 NA TRBV4-1 NA
TGTGCCACCAGCAGAGGACAGGATTACGAGCAGTACTTC CATSRGQDYEQYF TRBJ2-7 NA TRBV15 NA
TGTGCCAGCAGCTTATCGGCAGAGCAGTACTTC CASSLSAEQYF TRBJ2-7 NA TRBV7-9 NA
TGTGCCAGCAGCTTACTTCAGAAATATGGCTACACCTTC CASSLLQKYGYTF TRBJ1-2 few TRBV7-9 NA
TGTGCCAGCAGCGTCCGCCGGGAGGGTCGTGCAGATACGCAGTATTTT CASSVRREGRADTQYF TRBJ2-3 few TRBV9 TRBD2
TGTGCCAGCAGCCGGGTTGAAGGGTACTATGGCTACACCTTC CASSRVEGYYGYTF TRBJ1-2 NA TRBV7-9 NA
TGTGCCAGCAGCGTAGCTGGGGGGGACTATGGCTACACCTTC CASSVAGGDYGYTF TRBJ1-2 few TRBV9 NA
TGCGCCAGCAGCCCTAACAGGGAAAGGGCTGAAGCTTTCTTT CASSPNRERAEAFF TRBJ1-1 few TRBV5-1 NA
TGCGCCAGCAGCCAAGGACAGGGGACTAACAAAGCTAACTATGGCTACACCTTC CASSQGQGTNKANYGYTF TRBJ1-2 NA TRBV4-1 TRBD1
TGCAGCGTTGGCTTGAGGAAGATTAACTATGGCTACACCTTC CSVGLRKINYGYTF TRBJ1-2 few TRBV29-1 NA
TGTGCCAGCAGCACGCTAGCCGAGGGGGAGCAGTTCTTC CASSTLAEGEQFF TRBJ2-1 NA TRBV5-4 NA
TGCGCCAGCAGCTTTCGGACTGGGGCTAACTACAATGAGCAGTTCTTC CASSFRTGANYNEQFF TRBJ2-1 few TRBV5-1 NA
TGCGCCAGCAGTTCAACCGGGACAGCGGGCTATGGCTACACCTTC CASSSTGTAGYGYTF TRBJ1-2 few TRBV5-1 TRBD1
TGCGCCAGCAGCTCGGTGACCCACGGGGGGCAGAGGTATTTT CASSSVTHGGQRYF TRBJ2-3 NA TRBV5-1 NA
TGTGCCAGCAGCTTAACGCGGGGTACTGAAGCTTTCTTT CASSLTRGTEAFF TRBJ1-1 few TRBV7-3 NA
TGTGCCAGCAGCTTAGGGGTTAACTCGCAGACCAATGAGCAGTTCTTC CASSLGVNSQTNEQFF TRBJ2-1 NA TRBV13 NA
TGTGCCAGCAGCTTAGTTGGGGCAGATACGCAGTATTTT CASSLVGADTQYF TRBJ2-3 NA TRBV7-9 NA